This T cell receptor (beta chain) came from a study of T cells in Graves' hyperthyroidism and ophthalmopathy. Notes on the study in general: In the blood, most expanded thyroid clonotypes above 0.001 appeared as well. Ophthalmopathy was distinguished from stable hyperthyroidism by 13 V-J signatures.

Regions amplified from RNA transcripts were the TCR beta CDR3 regions. Initially, a first-round RT-PCR of the TCR CDR3 employed the HTBI primer set. TCRdb used MiXCR to reprocess the multiplex PCR reads, holding one entry per CDR3 protein. The profile covers about 400,000 distinct CDR3 sequences, with 15% to 18% appearing a single time and about a quarter taken by the ten largest. This clonotype was counted at least ten times. Its specificity is unknown. Hyperthyroidism patients were newly diagnosed, had disease duration under 2 months, and were aged 18 to 65 years. The CDR3 extends over 14 amino acids. Germline assignment: CDR1 LGHDT and CDR2 YNNKEL (reference sequence). The V gene lost 4 bases and the J gene lost 4 bases, with 11 bases spanning the gap.

V usage is TRBV3-1 and J usage is TRBJ2-1, with D maybe TRBD2 (5 bases). The material sequenced was blood. The sequence derives from a woman under 30 with Graves' hyperthyroidism that later progressed to Graves' ophthalmopathy. CDR3 DNA sequence: TGTGCCAGCAGCCCCCTCCCGGGGTACAATGAGCAGTTCTTC. As protein: CASSPLPGYNEQFF.